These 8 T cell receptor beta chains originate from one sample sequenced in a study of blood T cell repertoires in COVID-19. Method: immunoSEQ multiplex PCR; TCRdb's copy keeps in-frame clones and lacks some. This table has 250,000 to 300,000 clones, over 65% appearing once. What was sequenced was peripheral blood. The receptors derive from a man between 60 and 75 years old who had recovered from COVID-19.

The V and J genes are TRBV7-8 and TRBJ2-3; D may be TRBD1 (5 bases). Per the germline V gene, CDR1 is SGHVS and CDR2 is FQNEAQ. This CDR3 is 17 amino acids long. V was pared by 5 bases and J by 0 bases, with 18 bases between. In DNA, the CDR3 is TGTGCCAGCAGCCCAAGGGGTCCAATGCTTAGCACAGATACGCAGTATTTT. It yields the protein CASSPRGPMLSTDTQYF.

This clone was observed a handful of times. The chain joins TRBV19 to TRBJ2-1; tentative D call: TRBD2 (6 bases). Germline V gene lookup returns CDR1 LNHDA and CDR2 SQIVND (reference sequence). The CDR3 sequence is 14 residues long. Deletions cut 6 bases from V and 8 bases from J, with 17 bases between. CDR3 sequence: CASSPRGGIDEQFF. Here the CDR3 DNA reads TGTGCCAGTAGCCCCCGTGGGGGGATCGATGAGCAGTTCTTC.

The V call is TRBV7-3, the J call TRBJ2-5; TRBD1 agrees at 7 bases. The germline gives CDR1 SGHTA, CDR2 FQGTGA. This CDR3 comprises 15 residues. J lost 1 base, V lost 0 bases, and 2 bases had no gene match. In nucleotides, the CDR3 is TGTGCCAGCAGCTTAACCGGGACAGCCCAAGAGACCCAGTACTTC. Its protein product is CASSLTGTAQETQYF.

The CDR3 here is CASSPGTSGSYEQFF. The CDR3 coding sequence is TGTGCCAGCAGCCCCGGGACTAGCGGGAGCTATGAGCAGTTCTTC. The rearrangement links TRBV11-1 to TRBJ2-1; 14 bases are a match to TRBD2. The CDR3 runs 15 residues. Trimming removed 5 bases from V and 8 bases from J; junction bases left unmatched: 5. From germline, CDR1 is SGHAT and CDR2 FQDESV (reference sequence).

The chain's CDR3 is CSASTGGGNQPQHF. In DNA form, the CDR3 reads TGCAGTGCTAGTACAGGGGGCGGCAATCAGCCCCAGCATTTT. V and J are TRBV20-1 and TRBJ1-5, with TRBD1 identical over 9 bases. Germline V lookup: CDR1 DFQATT, CDR2 SNEGSKA (reference sequence). The ends lost 3 bases at V and 2 bases at J; junction bases unmatched: 2. This CDR3 is 14 amino acids long.

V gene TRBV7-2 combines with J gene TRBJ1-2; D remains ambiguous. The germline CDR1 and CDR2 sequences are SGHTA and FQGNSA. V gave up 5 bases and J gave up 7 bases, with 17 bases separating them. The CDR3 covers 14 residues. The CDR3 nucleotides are TGTGCCAGCAGCCCCAGTACGGGGTGGTCTGGCTACACCTTC. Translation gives CASSPSTGWSGYTF.

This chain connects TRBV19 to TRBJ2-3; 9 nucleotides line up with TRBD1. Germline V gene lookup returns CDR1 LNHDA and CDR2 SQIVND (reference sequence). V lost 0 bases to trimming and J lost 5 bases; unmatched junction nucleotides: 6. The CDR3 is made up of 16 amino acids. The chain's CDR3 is CASSIEPGQGLDTQYF. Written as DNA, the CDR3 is TGTGCCAGTAGTATAGAGCCCGGACAGGGGTTAGATACGCAGTATTTT.

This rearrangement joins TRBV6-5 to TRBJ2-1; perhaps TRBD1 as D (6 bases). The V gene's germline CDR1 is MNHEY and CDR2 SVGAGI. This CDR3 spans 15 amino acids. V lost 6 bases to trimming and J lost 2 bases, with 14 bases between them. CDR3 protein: CASRRGILTYNEQFF. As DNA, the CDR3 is TGTGCCAGCAGAAGGGGGATTCTAACCTACAATGAGCAGTTCTTC.